This TCR beta chain was sequenced for a study of blood T cell repertoires in COVID-19. Study information: Specimens from acute and convalescent COVID-19 originated in the United States, Italy and Spain. From T cells, B-cell-depleted T cells, or PBMCs came the material, which was cDNA or gDNA.

Generated by immunoSEQ multiplex PCR, the TCRdb table keeps only in-frame clones and is missing some. The repertoire holds about 240,000 clones, roughly 80% seen once, with approximately 9.6% in the top ten. This clone has only one observation. Germline assignment: CDR1 SNHLY and CDR2 FYNNEI. The junction had 5 bases not matched to a gene; V was cut back by 6 bases and J by 1 base. The CDR3 is 15 amino acids. The sequencing sample was made of peripheral blood. The clonotype was recovered from a woman aged 80 or over with acute or convalescent COVID-19. This rearrangement joins TRBV2 to TRBJ2-3; 9 nucleotides agree with TRBD2. The CDR3 DNA reads as TGTGCCAGCAGCTGGGCTAGCGGGGGCACAGATACGCAGTATTTT. Protein: CASSWASGGTDTQYF.